This entry lists 27 T cell receptor beta chains sequenced from one sample in a study of CD8 T cells in ankylosing spondylitis. The study's findings and limits: What appeared characteristic of ankylosing spondylitis blood was a TCR beta motif of several highly homologous variants.

TCRdb fed the 5' RACE reads into MiXCR, producing one record per CDR3 protein. The sample holds 700,000 or so distinct CDR3 sequences, roughly 20% seen once. The antigens these receptors bind are not known. Sequenced material: blood, either unsorted or a sorted T cell fraction (not recorded which). These TCRs come from a male donor with ankylosing spondylitis.

This clonotype turned up a few times. The chain uses TRBV4-1 and TRBJ1-5, with 9 bases identical to TRBD1. Germline V CDR1 and CDR2: MGHRA, YSYEKL. The CDR3 is made up of 19 amino acids. Trimming took 4 bases from V and 3 from J; bases not matched to a gene: 16. CDR3 amino acids: CASSPRPGTGYSANQPQHF. CDR3 nucleotides: TGCGCCAGCAGCCCTCGTCCCGGGACAGGGTACAGCGCCAATCAGCCCCAGCATTTT.

DNA of the CDR3: TGTGCCAGCATCCCCGAAGGAGCGGGGGCTTTTAATACGCAGTATTTT. It specifies CASIPEGAGAFNTQYF. The V and J genes are TRBV12-3 or TRBV12-4 and TRBJ2-3, with 8 bases aligning to TRBD2. The trim removed 7 bases at V and 7 bases at J, leaving 16 bases unmatched. The CDR3 is made up of 16 amino acids.

This chain links TRBV15 with TRBJ1-3; D not certain. Germline CDR1 reads LNHNV; CDR2 reads YYDKDF (reference sequence). Trimming stripped 8 bases from V and 0 bases from J, with 8 bases between. This CDR3 has 13 residues. For the CDR3, the DNA is TGTGCCACCGCCAAAAACTCTGGAAACACCATATATTTT. It specifies CATAKNSGNTIYF.

This clonotype was seen ten or more times. The rearrangement links TRBV20-1 to TRBJ2-1, with TRBD2 identical over 8 bases. This CDR3 has 15 residues. V shed 5 bases and J 2 bases; nucleotides not matched to a gene: 8. Germline CDR1 reads DFQATT; CDR2 reads SNEGSKA (reference sequence). The CDR3 DNA sequence: TGCAGTGCTCGCTCACTAGCGGAAGCCTACAATGAGCAGTTCTTC. This translates into CSARSLAEAYNEQFF.

This clonotype was counted a few times. J is TRBJ1-6 and V is TRBV5-1, with D hard to call. The CDR3 extends over 15 amino acids. With 5 bases removed from V and 7 bases from J, the gap between germline ends came to 16 bases. The germline CDR1 and CDR2 sequences are SGHRS and YFSETQ. As DNA, the CDR3 is TGCGCCAGCAGATTCGATTCTGAACTAAATTCACCCCTCCACTTT. Protein product: CASRFDSELNSPLHF.

This rearrangement joins TRBV20-1 to TRBJ2-1; 7 bases are shared with TRBD2. The CDR3 spans 15 residues. The J segment lost 0 bases and the V segment lost 6 bases, leaving 8 bases of the junction unmatched. Germline V gives CDR1 DFQATT, CDR2 SNEGSKA (reference sequence). CDR3 DNA sequence: TGCAGTGCCCCCAGACTAGCCGGCTCCTACAATGAGCAGTTCTTC. Encoded protein: CSAPRLAGSYNEQFF.

This clonotype was observed a handful of times. The rearrangement uses TRBV7-8 and TRBJ1-2, with D tentatively TRBD1 (5 bases). Germline values: CDR1 SGHVS, CDR2 FQNEAQ. This CDR3 region has 17 residues. V shed 4 bases and J shed 4 bases, with 22 bases lying between them. The CDR3 region is CASSSRSRQIRSYGYTF. The CDR3 DNA sequence: TGTGCCAGCAGCTCTCGGAGCCGACAGATAAGAAGCTATGGCTACACCTTC.

In this sample, this clonotype turned up many times. The V and J genes are TRBV5-1 and TRBJ2-2; D not certain. Germline-derived CDR1 and CDR2 are SGHRS and YFSETQ. This CDR3 contains 11 residues. V was trimmed by 2 bases and J by 7 bases, leaving 3 bases between them. The CDR3 DNA is TGCGCCAGCAGCTTACACGGGGAGCTGTTTTTT. This gives the protein CASSLHGELFF.

V and J are TRBV10-2 and TRBJ2-7; the D gene is possibly TRBD1 (6 bases). This CDR3 region has 13 residues. The V end lost 6 bases, the J end lost 3 bases, and 12 bases lay between the germline ends. Germline V gene data show CDR1 as WSHSY and CDR2 as SAAADI. CDR3 region: CASRTTGDYEQYF. The CDR3 DNA follows: TGCGCCAGCAGAACGACAGGAGACTACGAGCAGTACTTC.

CDR3 sequence reads: CASSDNLGLAFGQFF. The CDR3, as DNA: TGTGCCAGCAGCGATAACCTAGGACTAGCTTTCGGGCAGTTCTTC. V gene TRBV7-2 combines with J gene TRBJ2-1; 8 bases fit TRBD2. Looked up from germline, CDR1 is SGHTA and CDR2 is FQGNSA. There are 15 residues in the CDR3. V gave up 5 bases and J gave up 12 bases; unmatched junction bases: 15.

V usage is TRBV5-5 and J usage is TRBJ1-3; D not resolved. V was pared by 4 bases and J by 4 bases, with 15 bases between. Germline V lookup: CDR1 SGHKS, CDR2 YYEKEE (reference sequence). The CDR3 length is 15 residues. As DNA, the CDR3 is TGTGCCAGCAGCAGCGGGCAGACGGGAGGAAACACCATATATTTT. As protein: CASSSGQTGGNTIYF.

This clonotype has a count of ten or more. V is TRBV10-3 and J is TRBJ1-2; D unclear. V gave up 2 bases and J gave up 8 bases, with 9 bases separating them. CDR3 length: 12 amino acids. The germline V gene has CDR1 ENHRY and CDR2 SYGVKD. The CDR3 protein is CAISETATGYTF. Here the CDR3 DNA reads TGTGCCATCAGTGAGACTGCAACCGGCTACACCTTC.

This clonotype was observed a handful of times. V usage is TRBV12-3 or TRBV12-4 and J usage is TRBJ2-7; 9 bases align to TRBD1. Losses at the gene ends were 3 bases for V and 0 bases for J; bases not matched to a gene: 18. This CDR3 is 20 amino acids long. CDR3 nucleotide sequence: TGTGCCAGCAGTTTTTTTTGGTCGACAGGGGGACAATCATACTCCTACGAGCAGTACTTC. This encodes CASSFFWSTGGQSYSYEQYF.

This clonotype showed up many times. The gene calls are TRBV27 and TRBJ2-3; perhaps TRBD2 as D (6 bases). Trimming stripped 5 bases from V and 6 bases from J, with 21 bases between. The CDR3 length is 16 residues. Germline loops: CDR1 MNHEY, CDR2 SMNVEV (reference sequence). DNA of the CDR3: TGTGCCAGCAGTATCGCGACCCCCGGTGCGGGGGATACGCAGTATTTT. Amino acids: CASSIATPGAGDTQYF.

The chain links TRBV27 to TRBJ2-1; D not certain. V lost 8 bases, J lost 2 bases, and 16 bases lay in between. There are 15 residues in the CDR3. Germline-derived CDR1 and CDR2 are MNHEY and SMNVEV (reference sequence). The CDR3 nucleotides are TGTGCCAGCCGACTTGAGGCTAGGCCCTACAATGAGCAGTTCTTC. Protein sequence: CASRLEARPYNEQFF.

The chain recombines TRBV28 with TRBJ1-5; D gene uncertain. The CDR3 totals 13 residues. Germline V gives CDR1 MDHEN, CDR2 SYDVKM. Trimming removed 3 bases from V and 4 bases from J, with 7 bases in between. CDR3 coding DNA: TGTGCCAGCAGTTTGCCTCCAAATCAGCCCCAGCATTTT. Its protein is CASSLPPNQPQHF.

The chain recombines TRBV30 with TRBJ1-1; 7 bases line up with TRBD1. The germline V gene has CDR1 GTSNPN and CDR2 SVGIG (reference sequence). Trimming removed 1 base from V and 1 base from J; junction bases left unmatched: 6. This CDR3 has 15 amino acids. CDR3: CAWSASGGRNTEAFF. CDR3 sequence (DNA): TGTGCCTGGAGTGCGTCAGGGGGGCGGAACACTGAAGCTTTCTTT.

The chain uses TRBV11-2 and TRBJ2-5; D is possibly TRBD1 or TRBD2 (7 bases each). CDR1 is SGHAT and CDR2 is FQNNGV in the germline V gene. The CDR3 totals 15 residues. Trimming stripped 5 bases from V and 7 bases from J, with 20 bases between. This chain's CDR3 is CASSRLAQGGGTQYF. DNA for the CDR3: TGTGCCAGCAGCAGACTAGCCCAGGGGGGTGGGACCCAGTACTTC.

The CDR3 here is CSVSGLTEKYNEQFF. CDR3 sequence (DNA): TGCAGCGTTTCAGGACTTACGGAAAAATACAATGAGCAGTTCTTC. This chain joins TRBV29-1 and TRBJ2-1; weak D call: TRBD2 (5 bases). V lost 5 bases to trimming and J lost 4 bases, with 18 bases between them. The CDR3 is 15 residues long. Germline V CDR1 and CDR2: SQVTM, ANQGSEA.

This chain joins TRBV7-9 and TRBJ2-1, with 11 bases fitting TRBD2. Trimming at V came to 5 bases and at J to 5 bases, leaving 5 bases not matched to a gene. The CDR3 spans 15 residues. The germline V gene has CDR1 SEHNR and CDR2 FQNEAQ (reference sequence). As DNA, the CDR3 is TGTGCCAGCAGCCAGACTAGCGGGGCTCACAATGAGCAGTTCTTC. Its translation is CASSQTSGAHNEQFF.

The genes are TRBV6-1 and TRBJ2-6; D perhaps matches TRBD1 (6 bases). Germline V gene lookup returns CDR1 MNHNS and CDR2 SASEGT. This CDR3 is built from 15 residues. Trimming shortened V by 4 bases and J by 0 bases, and 7 bases separated the two germline ends. The chain's CDR3 is CASSVDSSGANVLTF. The DNA of the CDR3 is TGTGCCAGCAGTGTGGACAGCTCTGGGGCCAACGTCCTGACTTTC.

The genes are TRBV6-1 and TRBJ2-7; 14 nucleotides line up with TRBD2. V shed 5 bases, J shed 4 bases, and the junction held 7 bases outside the gene matches. Per the germline V gene, CDR1 is MNHNS and CDR2 is SASEGT. This CDR3 spans 16 amino acids. The DNA for the CDR3 is TGTGCCAGCAGTATATCCGGACTAGCGGGGGGTTACGAGCAGTACTTC. Protein product: CASSISGLAGGYEQYF.

This clonotype was found a few times. The rearrangement links TRBV6-5 to TRBJ2-2; the D is unclear. Germline V gives CDR1 MNHEY, CDR2 SVGAGI. This CDR3 has 13 residues. Trimming removed 2 bases from V and 7 bases from J, with 8 bases in between. CDR3 amino acids: CASSYGPHGELFF. The CDR3 nucleotides are TGTGCCAGCAGTTACGGGCCGCACGGGGAGCTGTTTTTT.

The chain links TRBV12-3 or TRBV12-4 to TRBJ2-2; the D gene is possibly TRBD1 (5 bases). Trimming took off 3 bases at V and 1 base at J, with 9 bases between the two ends. The CDR3 runs to 15 residues. CDR3 in DNA: TGTGCCAGCAGTTTTACTCAGGGGAACACCGGGGAGCTGTTTTTT. This encodes CASSFTQGNTGELFF.

The chain uses TRBV9 and TRBJ1-6; unclear D gene. This CDR3 region has 13 residues. V lost 0 bases and J 10 bases, leaving 8 bases between the germline ends. Per germline, CDR1 SGDLS and CDR2 YYNGEE. DNA of the CDR3: TGTGCCAGCAGCGTAGATTTGGGCTCACCCCTCCACTTT. Protein: CASSVDLGSPLHF.

In DNA, the CDR3 is TGTGCCAGCAGCTTGGACAGGGTGAATGAGCAGTTCTTC. Translating gives CASSLDRVNEQFF. This sequence joins TRBV7-2 and TRBJ2-1, with 8 bases aligning to TRBD1. The junction had 2 bases not matched to a gene; V was cut back by 3 bases and J by 7 bases. The CDR3 totals 13 residues. CDR1 SGHTA and CDR2 FQGNSA come from the germline V gene.

The V gene is TRBV7-6, the J gene TRBJ2-2, with 8 bases aligning to TRBD1. CDR3 length equals 18 residues. The germline gives CDR1 SGHVS, CDR2 FNYEAQ. Trimming at V came to 3 bases and at J to 1 base, leaving 10 bases not matched to a gene. CDR3 sequence reads: CASSFGPDRGENTGELFF. CDR3 in DNA: TGTGCCAGCAGCTTCGGACCCGACAGGGGAGAGAACACCGGGGAGCTGTTTTTT.